This T cell receptor (beta chain) was obtained from a study of T cells in Graves' hyperthyroidism and ophthalmopathy. Amplified regions were TCR beta CDR3 sequences from RNA transcripts. During a first-round RT-PCR of the TCR CDR3, the HTBI primer set was used. TCRdb called the multiplex PCR reads again in MiXCR, with one record for every CDR3 protein. The profile covers 300,000 to 450,000 distinct CDR3 sequences, with 15% appearing a single time and 30% to 35% taken by the ten largest. The germline gives CDR1 SNHLY, CDR2 FYNNEI. The CDR3 sequence is 15 residues long. V shed 7 bases and J 3 bases; nucleotides not matched to a gene: 7.

This TCR was recovered from a woman younger than 45 with Graves' hyperthyroidism. The sequenced sample consisted of blood. V gene TRBV2 combines with J gene TRBJ1-5, with 9 bases lining up with TRBD1. The CDR3 sequence is CASNIQGADNQPQHF. Written as DNA, the CDR3 is TGTGCCAGCAACATACAGGGGGCGGACAATCAGCCCCAGCATTTT. The variable domain in full, with the rest retrieved from reference TRBV2 and TRBJ1-5, is EPEVTQTPSHQVTQMGQEVILRCVPISNHLYFYWYRQILGQKVEFLVSFYNNEISEKSEIFDDQFSVERPDGSNFTLKIRSTKLEDSAMYFCASNIQGADNQPQHFGDGTRLSIL.